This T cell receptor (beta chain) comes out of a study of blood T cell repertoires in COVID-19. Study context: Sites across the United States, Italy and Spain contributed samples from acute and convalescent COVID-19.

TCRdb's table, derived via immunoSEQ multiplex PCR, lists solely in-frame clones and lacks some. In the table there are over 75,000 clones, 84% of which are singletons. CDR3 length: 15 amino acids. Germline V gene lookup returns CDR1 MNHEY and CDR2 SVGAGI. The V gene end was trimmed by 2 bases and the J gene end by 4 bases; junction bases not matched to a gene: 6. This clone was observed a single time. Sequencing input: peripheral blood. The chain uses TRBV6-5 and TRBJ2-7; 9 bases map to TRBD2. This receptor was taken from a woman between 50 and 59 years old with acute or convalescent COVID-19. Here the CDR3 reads CASSYGGTSLYEQYF. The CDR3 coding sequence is TGTGCCAGCAGTTACGGCGGGACTAGCCTGTACGAGCAGTACTTC.